This T cell receptor beta chain was sequenced during a study of T cells in Graves' hyperthyroidism and ophthalmopathy. This clonotype was seen ten or more times. The investigators amplified TCR beta CDR3 regions from RNA transcripts. The study used the HTBI primer set for a first-round RT-PCR of the TCR CDR3. TCRdb re-called the multiplex PCR reads through MiXCR, storing one row per CDR3 protein. The data show around 800,000 distinct CDR3 sequences, about two fifths seen once. Trimming left V 1 base short and J 0 bases short, with 6 bases between. The CDR3 length is 13 residues. Germline V gene sequence: CDR1 SQVTM, CDR2 ANQGSEA.

The clonotype originates from a young man with Graves' hyperthyroidism. Sample: blood. The V and J genes are TRBV29-1 and TRBJ2-5; D ambiguous. CDR3 nucleotide sequence: TGCAGCGTTGAAGGTCGCAACCAAGAGACCCAGTACTTC. This translates into CSVEGRNQETQYF.